These 8 T cell receptor beta chains share one sample of origin, sequenced in a study of T cells in Graves' hyperthyroidism and ophthalmopathy. TCR beta CDR3 regions were amplified from RNA transcripts. Initially, a first-round RT-PCR of the TCR CDR3 employed the HTBI primer set. Each CDR3 protein gets one entry after TCRdb re-called the multiplex PCR reads with MiXCR. Counted here are 300,000 to 450,000 distinct CDR3 sequences, 18% occurring once; the ten biggest clones make up about 16%. The sequenced sample consisted of blood. The receptors come from a middle-aged woman with Graves' ophthalmopathy.

The sample holds many counts of this clonotype. The chain has TRBV27 and TRBJ1-1; D is uncertain. Germline CDR1 and CDR2: MNHEY and SMNVEV (reference sequence). The CDR3 has 14 amino acids. Trimming took 4 bases from V and 4 from J, leaving 13 bases between them. The CDR3 sequence is CASSSRFGVTEAFF. CDR3 DNA sequence: TGTGCCAGCAGTTCTCGTTTCGGAGTCACTGAAGCTTTCTTT.

This clonotype was detected ten times or more. The chain combines TRBV6-1 with TRBJ2-5, with D perhaps TRBD1 (6 bases). The CDR3 has 15 residues. Deletions cut 0 bases from V and 3 bases from J, with 11 bases between. Germline CDR1 and CDR2: MNHNS and SASEGT. The DNA for the CDR3 is TGTGCCAGCAGTGAAGCGCGGACAGATAAAGAGACCCAGTACTTC. Residues: CASSEARTDKETQYF.

This clonotype has ten or more counts. This may be a read error, as it is one base from a much larger clone. The chain has TRBV10-3 and TRBJ1-1, with unresolved D. Germline V lookup: CDR1 ENHRY, CDR2 SYGVKD. The CDR3 runs to 16 residues. Trimming pared 4 bases from V and 5 bases from J, leaving 20 bases between. The CDR3 protein is CAISGLATVAGTEAFF. CDR3 DNA: TGTGCCATCAGTGGGTTGGCGACCGTCGCCGGGACTGAAGCTTTCTTT.

In its sample, this clonotype was seen many times. This rearrangement joins TRBV28 to TRBJ1-5, with D hard to call. The V end lost 4 bases, the J end lost 2 bases, and 15 bases lay between the germline ends. This CDR3 spans 16 amino acids. CDR1 is MDHEN, CDR2 SYDVKM, per germline. CDR3 amino acids: CASSYLVLRRNQPQHF. The CDR3 nucleotides are TGTGCCAGCAGTTACCTAGTTCTGAGGCGCAATCAGCCCCAGCATTTT. Variable domain in full (rest from reference TRBV28 and TRBJ1-5): DVKVTQSSRYLVKRTGEKVFLECVQDMDHENMFWYRQDPGLGLRLIYFSYDVKMKEKGDIPEGYSVSREKKERFSLILESASTNQTSMYLCASSYLVLRRNQPQHFGDGTRLSIL.

The table lists this clonotype with many counts. This chain joins TRBV6-1 and TRBJ2-2; the D call may be TRBD1 or TRBD2 (5 bases each). The V and J ends lost 8 bases and 1 base respectively, with 11 bases between them. CDR1 and CDR2 (germline): MNHNS, SASEGT. The CDR3 has 14 residues. The CDR3 region is CASGGRGNTGELFF. CDR3 bases: TGTGCCAGCGGGGGTCGGGGGAACACCGGGGAGCTGTTTTTT.

This clonotype was seen many times. This chain connects TRBV5-1 to TRBJ1-1; a weak D match, TRBD1 (5 bases). Trimming stripped 0 bases from V and 0 bases from J, with 15 bases between. Germline V gene data show CDR1 as SGHRS and CDR2 as YFSETQ. This CDR3 is 17 amino acids long. Here the CDR3 reads CASSLGGLTKMNTEAFF. In DNA form, the CDR3 reads TGCGCCAGCAGCTTGGGGGGACTGACGAAAATGAACACTGAAGCTTTCTTT.

This clonotype was counted at least ten times. The chain employs TRBV11-2 and TRBJ2-7; D gene unclear. The CDR3 extends over 13 amino acids. Germline CDR1 and CDR2: SGHAT and FQNNGV. The germline V and J ends were trimmed by 1 base and 4 bases, with 8 bases remaining between them. DNA for the CDR3: TGTGCCAGCAGCTTAGTCGCGTGGTACGAGCAGTACTTC. Protein: CASSLVAWYEQYF.

On this clonotype: A junction end diverges from the germline sequence, so it may reflect a read error. CDR3 in amino acids: CASTPWMNAEAFF. The CDR3 DNA reads as TGTGCCAGCACTCCTTGGATGAACGCTGAAGCTTTCTTT. This rearrangement joins TRBV12-3 or TRBV12-4 to TRBJ1-1; D is unclear. This CDR3 contains 13 residues.